What follows describes a single T cell receptor beta chain. The data were obtained in a study of shared T cell receptors in the human thymus. Repertoires were generated with immunoSEQ multiplex PCR, while TCRdb's copy carries only in-frame clones and drops some. In the table there are some 700,000 clones, 70% to 90% of which are singletons. Per germline, CDR1 MNHNS and CDR2 SASEGT. V gave up 4 bases and J gave up 0 bases; unmatched junction bases: 5. This CDR3 contains 15 residues. The sample was also linked to a second study, of human thymus T cells. That paper notes: Thymus specimens were resections from corrective heart surgery.

The clonotype originates from a girl under three years old with a congenital heart defect. The gene calls are TRBV6-1 and TRBJ1-1, with 7 positions matching TRBD1. The sequencing input was thymocytes. The CDR3 region has the DNA TGTGCCAGCAGTGCAAGGGGGCGGGTGAACACTGAAGCTTTCTTT. It encodes CASSARGRVNTEAFF.